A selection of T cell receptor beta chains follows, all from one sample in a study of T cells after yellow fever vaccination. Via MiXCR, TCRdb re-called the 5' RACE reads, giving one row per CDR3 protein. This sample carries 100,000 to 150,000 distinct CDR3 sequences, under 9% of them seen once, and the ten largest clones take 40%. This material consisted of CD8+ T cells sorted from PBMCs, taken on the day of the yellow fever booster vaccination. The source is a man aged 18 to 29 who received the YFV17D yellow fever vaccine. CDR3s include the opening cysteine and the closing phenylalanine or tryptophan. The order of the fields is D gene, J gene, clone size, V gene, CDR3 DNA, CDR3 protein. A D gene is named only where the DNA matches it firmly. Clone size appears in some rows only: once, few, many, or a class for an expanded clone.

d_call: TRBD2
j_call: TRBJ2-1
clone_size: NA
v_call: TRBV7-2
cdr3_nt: TGTGCCAGCAGCCTACCCCCGGGACTAGCGGATAATGAGCAGTTCTTC
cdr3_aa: CASSLPPGLADNEQFF

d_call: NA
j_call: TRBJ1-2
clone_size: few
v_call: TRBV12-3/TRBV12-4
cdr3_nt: TGTGCCAGCAGGTTCCCGACGGCTCTCTATGGCTACACCTTC
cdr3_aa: CASRFPTALYGYTF

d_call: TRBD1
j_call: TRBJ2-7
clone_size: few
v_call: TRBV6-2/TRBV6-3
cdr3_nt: TGTGCCAGCAGTTACCCGGGACAGGGGTACTCAACCTACGAGCAGTACTTC
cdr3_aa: CASSYPGQGYSTYEQYF

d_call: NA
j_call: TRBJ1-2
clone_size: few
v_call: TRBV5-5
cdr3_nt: TGTGCCAGCAGCTCAGGAGGGGGAGGGCCCGACACTTTCGGCTACACCTTC
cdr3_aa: CASSSGGGGPDTFGYTF

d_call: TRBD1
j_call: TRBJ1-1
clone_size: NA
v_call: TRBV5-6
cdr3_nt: TGTGCCAGCAAAGGGACAGGGGGGCCTGAAGCTTTCTTT
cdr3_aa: CASKGTGGPEAFF

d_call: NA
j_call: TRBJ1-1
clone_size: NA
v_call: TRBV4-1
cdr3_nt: TGCGCCAGCAGCCAGGCCCCCTGGGGTGGCACTGAAGCTTTCTTT
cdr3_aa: CASSQAPWGGTEAFF

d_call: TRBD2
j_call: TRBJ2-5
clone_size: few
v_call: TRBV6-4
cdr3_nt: TGTGCCAGCAGTGACTCTAGCGGGGGGCCAGAGACCCAGTACTTC
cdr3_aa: CASSDSSGGPETQYF

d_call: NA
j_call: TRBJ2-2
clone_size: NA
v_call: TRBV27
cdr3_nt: TGTGCCAGCAGTTCGGCCGGGGAGCTGTTTTTT
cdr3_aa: CASSSAGELFF

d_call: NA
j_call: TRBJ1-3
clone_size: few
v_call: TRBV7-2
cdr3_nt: TGTGCCAATGGGGTCCAGGGCCCTAACGGGTACACCATATATTTT
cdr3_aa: CANGVQGPNGYTIYF

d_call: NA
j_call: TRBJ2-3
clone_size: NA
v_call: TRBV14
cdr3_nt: TGTGCCAGCAGCCAATACCTGGGTATCGGGGTCCGTAGCACAGATACGCAGTATTTT
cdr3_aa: CASSQYLGIGVRSTDTQYF

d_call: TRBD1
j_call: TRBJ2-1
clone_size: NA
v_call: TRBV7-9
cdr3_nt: TGTGCCGCCTCACAGGGGGCCAATGAGCAGTTCTTC
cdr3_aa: CAASQGANEQFF

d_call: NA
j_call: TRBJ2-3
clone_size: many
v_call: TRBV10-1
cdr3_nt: TGCGCCAGCAGTGAGTCACAGGCTTCGGTTGTAGATACGCAGTATTTT
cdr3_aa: CASSESQASVVDTQYF

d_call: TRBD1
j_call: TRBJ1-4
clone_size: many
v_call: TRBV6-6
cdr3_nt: TGTGCCAGCAGTTACAAGGACAGGCAGGGCGTTGAAAAACTGTTTTTT
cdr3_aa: CASSYKDRQGVEKLFF

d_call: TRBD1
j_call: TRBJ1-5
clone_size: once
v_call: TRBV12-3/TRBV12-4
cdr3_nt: TGTGCCAGCAGAGGCGGACAGGTCCGAAATCAGCCCCAGCATTTT
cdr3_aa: CASRGGQVRNQPQHF

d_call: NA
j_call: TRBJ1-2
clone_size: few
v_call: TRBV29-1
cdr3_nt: TGCAGCGTTGAAGATTGGGGCACAAACTATGGCTACACCTTC
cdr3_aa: CSVEDWGTNYGYTF

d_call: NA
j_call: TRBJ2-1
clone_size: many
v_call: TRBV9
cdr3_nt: TGTGCCAGCAGCGTAGTGGGGGGTCCCAGCTCCTACAATGAGCAGTTCTTC
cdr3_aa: CASSVVGGPSSYNEQFF

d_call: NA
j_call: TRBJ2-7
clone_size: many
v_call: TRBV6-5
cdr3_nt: TGTGCCAGCAGTTACGTCAGGGACTACGAGCAGTACTTC
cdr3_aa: CASSYVRDYEQYF

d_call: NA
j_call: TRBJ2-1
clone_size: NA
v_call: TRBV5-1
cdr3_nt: TGCGCCAGCAGCTTGGGCAGGGGTAACGATGAGCAGTTCTTC
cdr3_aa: CASSLGRGNDEQFF

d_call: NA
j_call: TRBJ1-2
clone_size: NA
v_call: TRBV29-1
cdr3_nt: TGCAGCGTTGTTGGCGGGGCGCCGTATTCTGGCTACACCTTC
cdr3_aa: CSVVGGAPYSGYTF

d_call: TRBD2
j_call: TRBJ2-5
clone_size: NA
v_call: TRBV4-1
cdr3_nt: TGCGCCAGCAGCCCGGGACTAGCTTTGGAGACCCAGTACTTC
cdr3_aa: CASSPGLALETQYF

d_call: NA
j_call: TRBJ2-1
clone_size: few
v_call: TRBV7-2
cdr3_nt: TGTGCCAGCAGCCCCCGGACGGGCCCCAATGAGCAGTTCTTC
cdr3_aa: CASSPRTGPNEQFF

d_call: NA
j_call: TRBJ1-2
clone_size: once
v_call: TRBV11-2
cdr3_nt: TGTGCCAGCAGCTATTCCCCTCTCGTAGGCTACACCTTC
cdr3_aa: CASSYSPLVGYTF

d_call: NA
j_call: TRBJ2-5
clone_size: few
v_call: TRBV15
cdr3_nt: TGTGCCACCAGCAACCAGGACAGACTCGACGGGGAGGAGACCCAGTACTTC
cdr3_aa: CATSNQDRLDGEETQYF

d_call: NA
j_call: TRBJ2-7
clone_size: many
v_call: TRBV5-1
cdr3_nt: TGCGCCAGCAGCCCCCTGGTCCGGGACCCCACCTCGAGTGAGCAGTACTTC
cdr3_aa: CASSPLVRDPTSSEQYF

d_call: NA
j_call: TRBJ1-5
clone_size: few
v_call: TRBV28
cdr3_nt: TGTGCCAGCAGTTTGTATTTTTGGGGTTGGAATCAGCCCCAGCATTTT
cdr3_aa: CASSLYFWGWNQPQHF

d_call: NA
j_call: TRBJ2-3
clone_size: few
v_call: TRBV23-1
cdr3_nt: TGCGCCAGCAGTCAATTGGGTCGCACAGATACGCAGTATTTT
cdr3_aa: CASSQLGRTDTQYF

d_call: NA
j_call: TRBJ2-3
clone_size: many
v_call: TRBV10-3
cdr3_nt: TGTGCCATCAGCAGGACTAACACAGATACGCAGTATTTT
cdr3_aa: CAISRTNTDTQYF

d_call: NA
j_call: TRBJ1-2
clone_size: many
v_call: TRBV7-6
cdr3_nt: TGTGCCAGCAGCTCCGAGCCGCCACAGGGCCCCCGGGGAGGAGGCTACACCTTC
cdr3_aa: CASSSEPPQGPRGGGYTF

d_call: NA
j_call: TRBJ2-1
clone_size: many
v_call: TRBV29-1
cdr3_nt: TGCAGCGTTGAATATGGGGACTGGTCGAATGAGCAGTTCTTC
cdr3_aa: CSVEYGDWSNEQFF

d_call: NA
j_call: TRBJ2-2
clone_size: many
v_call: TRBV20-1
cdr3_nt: TGCAGTGCTAGGGCCTTGAACACCGGGGAGCTGTTTTTT
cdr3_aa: CSARALNTGELFF

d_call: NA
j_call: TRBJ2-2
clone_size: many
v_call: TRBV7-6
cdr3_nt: TGTGCCAGCAGCTTGCAGGTCGTTTACACCGGGGAGCTGTTTTTT
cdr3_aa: CASSLQVVYTGELFF

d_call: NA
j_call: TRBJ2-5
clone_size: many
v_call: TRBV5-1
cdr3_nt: TGCGCCAGCAGCTTGGAGGGGGGCGCGGAGACCCAGTACTTC
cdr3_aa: CASSLEGGAETQYF

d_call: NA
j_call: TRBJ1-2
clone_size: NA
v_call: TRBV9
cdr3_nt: TGTGCCAGCAGTTCAGGCAGGGAACTAGGCTATGGCTACACCTTC
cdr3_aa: CASSSGRELGYGYTF

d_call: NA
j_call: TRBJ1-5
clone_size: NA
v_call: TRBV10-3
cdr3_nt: TGTGCCATCAGTGAGTCGAAAGGGAACGGCAATCAGCCCCAGCATTTT
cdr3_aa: CAISESKGNGNQPQHF

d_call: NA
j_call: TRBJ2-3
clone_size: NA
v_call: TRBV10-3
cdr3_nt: TGTGCCAGCAGTGTCATGCTGTCGGATACGCAGTATTTT
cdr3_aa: CASSVMLSDTQYF

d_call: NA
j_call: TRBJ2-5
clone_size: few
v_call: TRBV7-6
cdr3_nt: TGTGCCAGCAGCTCCGCCTCGGCATACCAAGAGACCCAGTACTTC
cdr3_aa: CASSSASAYQETQYF

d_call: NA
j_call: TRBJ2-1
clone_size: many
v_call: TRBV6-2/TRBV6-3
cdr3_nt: TGTGCCAGCAGTTACTCGACGGAGCCAAACAATGAGCAGTTCTTC
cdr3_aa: CASSYSTEPNNEQFF

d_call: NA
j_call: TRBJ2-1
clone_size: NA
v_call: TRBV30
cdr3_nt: TGTGCCTGGTCACACGCGTCGGGAAATGAGCAGTTCTTC
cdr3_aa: CAWSHASGNEQFF

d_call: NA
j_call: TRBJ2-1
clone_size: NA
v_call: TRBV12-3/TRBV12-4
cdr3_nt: TGTGCCAGCAGTTTATCCGGGCTTAGCTCCTACAATGAGCAGTTCTTC
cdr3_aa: CASSLSGLSSYNEQFF

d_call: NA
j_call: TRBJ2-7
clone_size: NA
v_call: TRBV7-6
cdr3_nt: TGTGCCAGCAGCTTGAGGTCTCGAGGGGCATACGAGCAGTACTTC
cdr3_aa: CASSLRSRGAYEQYF

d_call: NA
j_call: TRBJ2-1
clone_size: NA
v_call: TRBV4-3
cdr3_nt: TGCGCCAGCAGCCAAGATATCGGGTCCTACAATGAGCAGTTCTTC
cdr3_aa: CASSQDIGSYNEQFF

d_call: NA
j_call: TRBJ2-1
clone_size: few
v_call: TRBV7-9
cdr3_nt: TGTGCCAGCAGCACCACCCGGGACACGCACAATGAGCAGTTCTTC
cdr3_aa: CASSTTRDTHNEQFF

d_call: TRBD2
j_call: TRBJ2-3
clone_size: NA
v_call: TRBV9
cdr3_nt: TGTGCCAGCAGCGCCAGCGGGGGGGACACAGATACGCAGTATTTT
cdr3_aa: CASSASGGDTDTQYF

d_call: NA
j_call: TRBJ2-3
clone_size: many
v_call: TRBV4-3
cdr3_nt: TGCGCCAGCAGCCAAGAGGGGGGACTCACAGATACGCAGTATTTT
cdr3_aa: CASSQEGGLTDTQYF

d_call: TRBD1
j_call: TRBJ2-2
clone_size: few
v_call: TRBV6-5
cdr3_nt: TGTGCCAGCAGTTATTTGGGCGCGGACAGGGGGCCCGGGGAGCTGTTTTTT
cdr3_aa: CASSYLGADRGPGELFF